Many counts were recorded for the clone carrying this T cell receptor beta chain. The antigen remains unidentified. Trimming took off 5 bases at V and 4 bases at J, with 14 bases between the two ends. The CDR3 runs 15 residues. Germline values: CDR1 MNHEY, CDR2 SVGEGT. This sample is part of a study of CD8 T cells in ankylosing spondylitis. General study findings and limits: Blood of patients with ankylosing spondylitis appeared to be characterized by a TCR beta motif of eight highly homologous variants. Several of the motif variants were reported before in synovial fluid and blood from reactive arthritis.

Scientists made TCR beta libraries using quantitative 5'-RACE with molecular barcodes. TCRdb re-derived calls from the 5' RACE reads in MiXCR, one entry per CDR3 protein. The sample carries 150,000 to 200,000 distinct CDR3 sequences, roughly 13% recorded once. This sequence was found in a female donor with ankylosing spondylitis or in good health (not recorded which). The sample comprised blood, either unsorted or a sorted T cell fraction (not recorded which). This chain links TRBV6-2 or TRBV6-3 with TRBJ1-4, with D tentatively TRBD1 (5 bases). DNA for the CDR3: TGTGCCAGCAGTCCTCGCAGGGCCAGTAATGAAAAACTGTTTTTT. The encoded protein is CASSPRRASNEKLFF.